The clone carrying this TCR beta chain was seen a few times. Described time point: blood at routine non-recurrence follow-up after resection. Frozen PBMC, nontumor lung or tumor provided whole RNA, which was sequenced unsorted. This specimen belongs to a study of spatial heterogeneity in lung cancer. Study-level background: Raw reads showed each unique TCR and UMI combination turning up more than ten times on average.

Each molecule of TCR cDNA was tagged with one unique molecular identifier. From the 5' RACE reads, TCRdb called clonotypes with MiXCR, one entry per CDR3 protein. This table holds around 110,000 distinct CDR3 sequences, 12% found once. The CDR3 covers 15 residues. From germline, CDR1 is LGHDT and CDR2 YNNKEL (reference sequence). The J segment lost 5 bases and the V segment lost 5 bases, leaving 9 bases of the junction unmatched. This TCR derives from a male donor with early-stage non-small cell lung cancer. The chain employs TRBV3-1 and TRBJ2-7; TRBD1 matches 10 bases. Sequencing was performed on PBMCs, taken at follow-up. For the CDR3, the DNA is TGTGCCAGCAGCGAAACCCGGGACAGGGGCAACGAGCAGTACTTC. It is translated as CASSETRDRGNEQYF.